This T cell receptor (beta chain) was identified during a study of identical twins. The study, taken as a whole, reports: Findings came from cross-sectional statistics, without long-term follow-up of donors. For cord blood, abundant beta clonotypes had fewer insertions, unlike memory repertoires, which showed none. Invariant MAIT and iNKT cells could partly confound zero-insertion analyses.

Each CDR3 protein gets one entry after TCRdb re-called the 5' RACE reads with MiXCR. The table has about 240,000 distinct CDR3 sequences, about an eighth seen once; the top ten hold 3.5% to 5%. Donors uniformly comprised healthy Caucasians. Looked up from germline, CDR1 is LGHDT and CDR2 is YNNKEL (reference sequence). CDR3 length equals 17 residues. V shed 3 bases and J 3 bases; nucleotides not matched to a gene: 14. This clonotype was counted between two and nine times. Its antigen is undetermined. These data were also filed under a second study, of yellow fever vaccine responses in identical twins.

The chain links TRBV3-1 to TRBJ2-7; 7 positions match TRBD1. Sequencing used memory (CD45RO+) T cells sorted from blood. The receptor's source is a woman younger than 30 in good health. In nucleotides, the CDR3 is TGTGCCAGCAGCCATTCGGTCCCAACAGGGGCTAACTACGAGCAGTACTTC. Residues: CASSHSVPTGANYEQYF.